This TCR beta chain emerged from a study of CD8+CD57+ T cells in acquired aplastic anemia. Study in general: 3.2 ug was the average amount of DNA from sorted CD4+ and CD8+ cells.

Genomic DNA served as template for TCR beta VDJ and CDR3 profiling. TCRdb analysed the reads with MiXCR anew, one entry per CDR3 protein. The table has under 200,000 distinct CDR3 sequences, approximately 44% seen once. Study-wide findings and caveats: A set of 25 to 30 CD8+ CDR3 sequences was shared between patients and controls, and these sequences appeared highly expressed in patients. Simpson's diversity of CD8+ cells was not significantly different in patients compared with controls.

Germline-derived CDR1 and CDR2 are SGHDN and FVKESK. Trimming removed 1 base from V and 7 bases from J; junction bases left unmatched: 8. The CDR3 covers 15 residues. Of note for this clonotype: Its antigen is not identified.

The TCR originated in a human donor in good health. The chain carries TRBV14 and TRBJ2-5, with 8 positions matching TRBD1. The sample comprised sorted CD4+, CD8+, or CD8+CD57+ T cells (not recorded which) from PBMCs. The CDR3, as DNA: TGTGCCAGCAGCCAAGTCGCCCTAGGGACAGGGACCCAGTACTTC. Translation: CASSQVALGTGTQYF.